This TCR beta chain originates from a study of cytotoxic CD8 clonotypes in ibrutinib-treated CLL. About the study: The patient breakdown showed around 10 relapsed/refractory and under 16 treatment-naive cases, with 17 to 18 IGHV unmutated.

On this clone itself: Its cognate antigen is unknown.

Whole-study findings and limits: Public clonotypes were uncommon and contracted or stayed stable on treatment. Progressing patients had sampling times that differed from those of sustained-remission patients.

Germline CDR1 reads SGHTA; CDR2 reads FQGNSA. Trimming left V 7 bases short and J 3 bases short, with 10 bases between. The CDR3 runs 13 residues. Profiled with immunoSEQ multiplex PCR; TCRdb holds only in-frame clones, not every one. The sample contains over 120,000 clones, about 79% of which appear only once. The sequencing used PBMCs, collected after 12 months of ibrutinib treatment. This receptor was taken from a human donor with chronic lymphocytic leukemia. The chain is built from TRBV7-2 and TRBJ1-5; D is unresolved. The CDR3 loop is CASTQTPNQPQHF. CDR3 nucleotides: TGTGCCAGCACCCAAACCCCCAATCAGCCCCAGCATTTT.